A selection of T cell receptor beta chains follows, all from one sample in a study of T cells in Graves' hyperthyroidism and ophthalmopathy. MiXCR, run by TCRdb on the multiplex PCR reads, gives a single entry per CDR3 protein. The sample yields 250,000 to 300,000 distinct CDR3 sequences, approximately 19% seen once. Sequencing was carried out using blood. These receptor sequences come from a man aged 45-65 years with Graves' ophthalmopathy. Both conserved end residues are part of each CDR3. D genes are given only for firm matches. A row's size may be missing; if present it is once, few, many or a size class.

V	J	D	size	DNA	CDR3
TRBV5-1	TRBJ1-6	TRBD1	few	TGCGCCAGCAGTTATTCGACAGGGGTTTCACCCCTCCACTTT	CASSYSTGVSPLHF
TRBV7-8	TRBJ2-3	NA	many	TGTGCCAGCAGCTTAGTGGGGGGCAGAACTAGCACAGATACGCAGTATTTT	CASSLVGGRTSTDTQYF
TRBV5-6	TRBJ2-7	NA	NA	TGTGCCACCCAGCTTGGAATGGGCTTGGGGTACTACGAGCAGTACTTC	CATQLGMGLGYYEQYF
TRBV6-1	TRBJ2-1	TRBD2	many	TGTGCCAGCAGTGAAACGGGAGGGCCGTCGGAGCAGTTCTTC	CASSETGGPSEQFF
TRBV6-1	TRBJ2-3	NA	NA	TGTGCCAGCAAAACTTCCCTGCTGGATTCGGGAGATACGCAGTATTTT	CASKTSLLDSGDTQYF
TRBV11-2	TRBJ2-3	NA	NA	TGTGCCAGCAGCTTAGGTGGCAGCCCGGCAGTAGATACGCAGTATTTT	CASSLGGSPAVDTQYF
TRBV30	TRBJ1-1	NA	NA	TGTGCCTGGAGTGTAGGGGGGACGAACACTGAAGCTTTCTTT	CAWSVGGTNTEAFF
TRBV12-5	TRBJ1-1	NA	NA	TGTGCTAGTGGTTTGGTACTTGGGGGGGCGCGATCTACTGAAGCTTTCTTT	CASGLVLGGARSTEAFF
TRBV4-1	TRBJ2-2	NA	NA	TGCGCCAGCAGCCGCCGGGACGCCGACACCGGGGAGCTGTTTTTT	CASSRRDADTGELFF
TRBV11-2	TRBJ2-5	TRBD2	many	TGTGCCAGCAGCTCTCAGGGAGGGCGGGAGACCCAGTACTTC	CASSSQGGRETQYF
TRBV30	TRBJ2-3	TRBD2	NA	TGTGCCTGGAGTCGGACTAGCGGCCGCACAGATACGCAGTATTTT	CAWSRTSGRTDTQYF
TRBV2	TRBJ2-7	NA	many	TGTGCCAGCAGACAGTACTACGAGCAGTACTTC	CASRQYYEQYF
TRBV27	TRBJ1-6	NA	few	TGTGCCAGCAGCCTACAGGGAATGTATAATTCACCCCTCCACTTT	CASSLQGMYNSPLHF
TRBV19	TRBJ2-7	TRBD1	few	TGTGCCAGTAGTACCTCCGGGACAGGGCCCTACGAGCAGTACTTC	CASSTSGTGPYEQYF
TRBV6-5	TRBJ1-6	NA	many	TGTGCCAGCAGTTACTCGAAGAGTAAAGGTTCACCCCTCCACTTT	CASSYSKSKGSPLHF
TRBV7-3	TRBJ2-7	NA	once	TGTGCCAGCAGCCCAACGGGGTTCTACGAGCAGTACTTC	CASSPTGFYEQYF
TRBV30	TRBJ2-7	TRBD1	many	TGTGCCTGGAGACCTTACAGGGGACAAAATTACGAGCAGTACTTC	CAWRPYRGQNYEQYF
TRBV27	TRBJ1-2	NA	NA	TGTGCCAGCAGTTTATCACGGGACGTTGGGTATGGCTACACCTTC	CASSLSRDVGYGYTF
TRBV29-1	TRBJ2-1	TRBD2	NA	TGCAGCGTTGCGGTGCGGGAGAGTAGTGAGCAGTTCTTC	CSVAVRESSEQFF
TRBV7-9	TRBJ2-1	TRBD2	few	TGTGCCAGCAGCGCGCCCGGGAGTGCGGGAGTCCGGGAGCAGTTCTTC	CASSAPGSAGVREQFF
TRBV20-1	TRBJ2-7	TRBD1	many	TGCAGTGCTAGAGATCTACAGGGGAACTCCTACGAGCAGTACTTC	CSARDLQGNSYEQYF
TRBV3-1	TRBJ2-1	NA	many	TGTGCCAGCAGCCAAGACGCGAGTAGAACCTACAATGAGCAGTTCTTC	CASSQDASRTYNEQFF
TRBV20-1	TRBJ2-7	NA	few	TGCAGTGCTAGATACAGGCCTACGGAGCAGTACTTC	CSARYRPTEQYF
TRBV4-1	TRBJ2-2	NA	many	TGCGCCAGCAGCTCCACACGGGAGCTGTTTTTT	CASSSTRELFF
TRBV5-1	TRBJ1-1	TRBD1	NA	TGCGCCAGCAGCTTGGTAGGGGACAGGGAAACTGAAGCTTTCTTT	CASSLVGDRETEAFF
TRBV6-2/TRBV6-3	TRBJ2-3	TRBD2	NA	TGTGCCAGCAGTTACTCGACAGCGGGAGGCACAGATACGCAGTATTTT	CASSYSTAGGTDTQYF
TRBV11-2	TRBJ2-3	TRBD2	NA	TGTGCCAGCAGCCCTAAGAGCGGGAGTATGACAGATACGCAGTATTTT	CASSPKSGSMTDTQYF
TRBV24-1	TRBJ2-1	NA	NA	TGTGCCACCAGTGATTTTCCCGCAAATGAGCAGTTCTTC	CATSDFPANEQFF
TRBV5-8	TRBJ2-1	TRBD1	NA	TGTGCCAGCAGCTGGAACAGGGGGCGGATGTCCATTAATGAGCAGTTCTTC	CASSWNRGRMSINEQFF
TRBV6-1	TRBJ2-3	TRBD2	few	TGTGCCAGCAGCCAACTAGCGGGAGATGCAGATACGCAGTATTTT	CASSQLAGDADTQYF
TRBV7-6	TRBJ2-2	TRBD1	many	TGTGCCAGCAGCTCTGGTAACAGGGGAACCGGGGAGCTGTTTTTT	CASSSGNRGTGELFF
TRBV20-1	TRBJ1-2	TRBD1	few	TGTGGACAGGGGGCTCACTATGGCTACACCTTC	CGQGAHYGYTF
TRBV28	TRBJ2-3	NA	few	TGTGCCAGCAGTTTATCCCCCCCAGATACGCAGTATTTT	CASSLSPPDTQYF
TRBV7-6	TRBJ2-2	NA	NA	TGTGCCAGCAGGGACCAGACGGGCACCGGGGAGCTGTTTTTT	CASRDQTGTGELFF
TRBV20-1	TRBJ1-6	TRBD1	few	TGCAGTGCTAGCCCCGAGACAGGGAATTCACCCCTCCACTTT	CSASPETGNSPLHF
TRBV28	TRBJ2-5	NA	few	TGTGCCAGCAGTTTATCGGTGGTGCAGACCCAGTACTTC	CASSLSVVQTQYF
TRBV18	TRBJ1-4	NA	NA	TGTGCCAGCTCACCGCCCGGGGACGCTGAAAAACTGTTTTTT	CASSPPGDAEKLFF
TRBV20-1	TRBJ2-1	TRBD2	many	TGCAGTGCTAGAAACGCTCTAGCGGGAGTCAATGAGCAGTTCTTC	CSARNALAGVNEQFF
TRBV12-3/TRBV12-4	TRBJ2-1	TRBD1	NA	TGTGCCAGCAGTCCGAACCCTGACAGGGTCAATGAGCAGTTCTTC	CASSPNPDRVNEQFF
TRBV2	TRBJ2-7	NA	many	TGTGCCAGCGTGGCCAGCGGCCTTTACCCCCACGAGCAGTACTTC	CASVASGLYPHEQYF
TRBV5-1	TRBJ1-2	NA	many	TGTGCCAGCAGCTTAAGCGGGGGAGACTATGGCTACACCTTC	CASSLSGGDYGYTF
TRBV14	TRBJ1-2	NA	NA	TGTGCCAGCAGCCAAGGTCCGGTTGGGGGCTACACCTTC	CASSQGPVGGYTF
TRBV5-6	TRBJ1-2	NA	many	TGTGCCAGCAGCTTGCCTACTTCGAGCTACACCTTC	CASSLPTSSYTF
TRBV7-9	TRBJ2-2	NA	many	TGTGCCAGCAGCCCGGGAAGGGCAGGCCAGGGCACCGGGGAGCTGTTTTTT	CASSPGRAGQGTGELFF
TRBV18	TRBJ2-2	TRBD1	many	TGTGCCAGCTCACCAGGGACAGGGGACACCGGGGAGCTGTTTTTT	CASSPGTGDTGELFF
TRBV7-3	TRBJ1-1	NA	few	TGTGCCAGCAGCCCAACTGGGGGTGACACTGAAGCTTTCTTT	CASSPTGGDTEAFF
TRBV7-2	TRBJ2-4	NA	once	TGTGCCAGCAGCCTTAGGACACGAGACATTCAGTACTTC	CASSLRTRDIQYF
TRBV5-6	TRBJ2-7	TRBD2	NA	TGTGCCAGCAGCTTCCCGGGACTAGCGGAGTCCTACGAGCAGTACTTC	CASSFPGLAESYEQYF
TRBV7-3	TRBJ1-6	TRBD1	many	TGTGCCAGCAGCGCGACAGGGACTGATTCACCCCTCCACTTT	CASSATGTDSPLHF